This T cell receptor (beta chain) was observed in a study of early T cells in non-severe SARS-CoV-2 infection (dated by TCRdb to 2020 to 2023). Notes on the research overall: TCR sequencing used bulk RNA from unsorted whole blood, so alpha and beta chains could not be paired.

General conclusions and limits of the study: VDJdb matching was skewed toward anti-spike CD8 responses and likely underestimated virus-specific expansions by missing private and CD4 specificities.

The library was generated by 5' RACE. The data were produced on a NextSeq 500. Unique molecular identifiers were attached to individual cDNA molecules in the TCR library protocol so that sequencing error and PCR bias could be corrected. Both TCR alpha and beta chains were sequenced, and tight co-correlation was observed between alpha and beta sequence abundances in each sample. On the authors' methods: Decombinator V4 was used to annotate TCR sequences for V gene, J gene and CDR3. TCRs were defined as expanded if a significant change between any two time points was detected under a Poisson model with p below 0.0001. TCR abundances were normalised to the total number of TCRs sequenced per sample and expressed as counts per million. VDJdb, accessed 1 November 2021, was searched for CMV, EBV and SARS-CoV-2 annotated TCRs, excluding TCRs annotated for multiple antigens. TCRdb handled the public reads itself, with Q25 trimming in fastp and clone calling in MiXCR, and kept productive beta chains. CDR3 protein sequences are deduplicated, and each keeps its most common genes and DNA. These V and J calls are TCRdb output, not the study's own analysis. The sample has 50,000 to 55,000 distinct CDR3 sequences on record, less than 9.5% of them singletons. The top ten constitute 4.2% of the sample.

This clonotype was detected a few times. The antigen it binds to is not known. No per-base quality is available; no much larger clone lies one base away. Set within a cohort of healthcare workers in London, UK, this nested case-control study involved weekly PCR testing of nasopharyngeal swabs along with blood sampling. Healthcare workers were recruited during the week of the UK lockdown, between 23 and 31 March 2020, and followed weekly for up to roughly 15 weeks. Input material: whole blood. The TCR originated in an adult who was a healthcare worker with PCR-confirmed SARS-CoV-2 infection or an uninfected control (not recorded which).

Here is the DNA: TGTGCCAGCAGTTACGACCGAAGCTCCTACAATGAGCAGTTCTTC. This sequence encodes CASSYDRSSYNEQFF. The V and J genes are TRBV6-2 or TRBV6-3 and TRBJ2-1, with the D gene not clear enough to name. Inclusive of the bounding cysteine and phenylalanine, the CDR3 is 15 residues long. Only the CDR3 DNA is retained, 45 bases long and in frame from the first base. CDR1 and CDR2 were assigned from the germline V gene as MNHEY and SVGEGT. At the junction V is shortened by 2 bases and J by 0 bases, with 8 bases in between.